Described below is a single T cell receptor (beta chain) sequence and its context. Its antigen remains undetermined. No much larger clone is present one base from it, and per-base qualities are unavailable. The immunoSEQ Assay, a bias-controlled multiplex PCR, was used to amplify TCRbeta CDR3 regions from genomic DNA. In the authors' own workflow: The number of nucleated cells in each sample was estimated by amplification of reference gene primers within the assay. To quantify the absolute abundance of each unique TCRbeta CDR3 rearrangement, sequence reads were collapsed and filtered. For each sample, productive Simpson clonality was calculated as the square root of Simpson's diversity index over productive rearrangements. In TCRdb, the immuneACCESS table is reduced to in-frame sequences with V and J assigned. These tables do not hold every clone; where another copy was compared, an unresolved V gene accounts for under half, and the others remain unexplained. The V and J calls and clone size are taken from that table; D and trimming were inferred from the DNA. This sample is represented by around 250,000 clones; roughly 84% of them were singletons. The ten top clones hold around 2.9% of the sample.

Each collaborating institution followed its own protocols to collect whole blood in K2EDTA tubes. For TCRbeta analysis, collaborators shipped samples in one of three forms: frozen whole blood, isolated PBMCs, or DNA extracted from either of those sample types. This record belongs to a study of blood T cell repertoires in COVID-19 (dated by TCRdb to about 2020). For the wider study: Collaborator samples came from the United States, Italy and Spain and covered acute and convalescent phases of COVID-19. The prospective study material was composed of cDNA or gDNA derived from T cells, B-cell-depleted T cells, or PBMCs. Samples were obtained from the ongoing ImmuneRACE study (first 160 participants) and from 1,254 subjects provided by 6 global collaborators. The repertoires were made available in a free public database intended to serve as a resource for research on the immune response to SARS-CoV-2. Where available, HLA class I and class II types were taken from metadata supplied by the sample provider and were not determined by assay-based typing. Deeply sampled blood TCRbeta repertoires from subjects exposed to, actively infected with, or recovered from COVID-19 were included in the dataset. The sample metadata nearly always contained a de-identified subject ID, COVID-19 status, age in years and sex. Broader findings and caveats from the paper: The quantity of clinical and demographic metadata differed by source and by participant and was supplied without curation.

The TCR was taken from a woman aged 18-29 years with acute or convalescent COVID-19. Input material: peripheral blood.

The CDR3 region reads CASSRLGSSYEQYF. The DNA is TGTGCCAGCAGTCGGCTAGGGAGCTCCTACGAGCAGTACTTC. The chain is made from TRBV11-2 and TRBJ2-7, and possibly TRBD2, on 5 matching bases. The V and J ends are trimmed by 6 bases and 0 bases, leaving 12 bases between them. Looking up the germline V gene yields CDR1 SGHAT and CDR2 FQNNGV. Spanning cysteine to phenylalanine, the CDR3 consists of 14 amino acids. Solely the CDR3 DNA is kept, with 42 bases framed from the first base.